This section outlines one T cell receptor (beta chain) sequence together with its context. Its target is not known. The PCR used 60 Vbeta and 13 Jbeta primers. The repertoire was sequenced with immunoSEQ multiplex PCR; TCRdb's copy has only in-frame clones and lacks some. The sample records roughly 100,000 clones, roughly 73% being singletons. This sample stems from a study of cytomegalovirus exposure and HLA in healthy donors. Study-level findings and limits: The study designated about 180 TCR beta chains cytomegalovirus-associated.

CDR3 length: 19 residues. The germline CDR1 and CDR2 sequences are LGHNT and FRNRAP. V lost 1 base and J lost 0, with 19 bases in between. The specimen sequenced was PBMCs. The TCR sequence derives from a middle-aged man in good health and CMV-seronegative. The chain links TRBV12-5 to TRBJ1-5; TRBD1 might be the D (6 bases). The CDR3 region is CASGLGTVAGQYSNQPQHF. The DNA of the CDR3 is TGTGCTAGTGGTTTGGGGACAGTGGCTGGTCAATATAGCAATCAGCCCCAGCATTTT.